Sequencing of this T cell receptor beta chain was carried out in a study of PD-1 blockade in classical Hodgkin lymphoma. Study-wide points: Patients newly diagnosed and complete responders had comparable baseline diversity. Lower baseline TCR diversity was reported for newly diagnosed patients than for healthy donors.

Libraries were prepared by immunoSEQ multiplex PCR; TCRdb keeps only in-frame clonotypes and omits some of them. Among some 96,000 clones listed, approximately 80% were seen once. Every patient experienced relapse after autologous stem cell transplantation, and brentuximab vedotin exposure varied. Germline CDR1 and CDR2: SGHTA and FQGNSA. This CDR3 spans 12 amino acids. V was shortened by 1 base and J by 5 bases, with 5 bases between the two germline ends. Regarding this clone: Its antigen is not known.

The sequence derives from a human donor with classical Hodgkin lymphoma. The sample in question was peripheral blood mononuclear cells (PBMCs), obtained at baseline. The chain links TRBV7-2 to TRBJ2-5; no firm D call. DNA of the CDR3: TGTGCCAGCAGCTTAGAGTATGAGACCCAGTACTTC. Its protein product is CASSLEYETQYF.